The present T cell receptor beta chain was sequenced within a study of OX40 agonist ivuxolimab in advanced cancers. As for the study more broadly: Ivuxolimab was a fully human IgG2 agonistic monoclonal antibody targeting the costimulatory receptor OX40 (CD134). Intravenous ivuxolimab was administered to patients every 2 weeks at six dose levels: 0.01, 0.1, 0.3, 1.5, 3 and 10 mg/kg. Of the roughly 51 dose-escalation patients, hepatocellular carcinoma was present in about 20, melanoma in approximately 15, renal cell carcinoma in 9 and head and neck cancer in 9. In the dose-escalation cohort, about four fifths of patients were male, and the mean age was around 65 years with a range of roughly 20 to 79. Prior anti-PD-1, anti-PD-L1 or anti-CTLA-4 therapy was permitted, and checkpoint inhibitors had been received by roughly 40% of dose-escalation patients. Partial responses were achieved by three dose-escalation patients, of whom one had hepatocellular carcinoma and two had cutaneous melanoma. The purpose of peripheral TCRbeta sequencing was to test whether ivuxolimab changed TCR sequence diversity and led to clonal T-cell expansion. The paper describes the monotherapy dose-escalation part (N of about 57 patients) of the phase I trial of ivuxolimab.

Details on this clone: The antigen this receptor binds is unknown. No qualities accompany the bases; no much larger clone lies one base away.

The study at large found these results: At doses of 0.1 to 3.0 mg/kg, clonal expansion of both CD4+ and CD8+ T cells in blood was seen between baseline and week 6. Antigen specificity was not determined for the clonally expanded peripheral T cells. Low levels of normalized T-cell clonal expansion were also shown by some nonresponding patients. On average, CD8+ T cells showed more expanded clones than CD4+ T cells after ivuxolimab. In the 0.1-3.0 mg/kg groups, partial responders had among the lowest normalized peripheral clonal expansion, particularly in CD8+ T cells.

Including the terminal cysteine and phenylalanine, the CDR3 comprises 15 residues. The DNA shown is the 45-base CDR3, in frame from base 1. Sequences LGHNA (CDR1) and YNFKEQ (CDR2) are obtained from the germline V gene. Trimmed from V: 1 base; trimmed from J: 7 bases; junction bases lacking a gene match: 4. Genomic DNA was extracted from sorted cells for sequencing of the TCRbeta CDR3 region. The immunoSEQ Assay was used to sequence the TCRbeta CDR3 regions. TCRdb re-hosts the immuneACCESS table, in-frame sequences only. Its copies lack some clones; in the studies checked, an unresolved V gene accounts for under half of them, and the cause for the rest is not known. The sample data list around 72,000 clones, and over 75% of these were observed just once. Together, the top ten hold roughly 0.94% of the sample. The trial excluded patients who had a history of autoimmune disease or were on systemic immunosuppression. In every dose cohort, peripheral blood was drawn for TCR sequencing at baseline, cycle 4 day 1, and cycle 7 day 1. The samples were taken from a phase I, first-in-human, multicenter, open-label dose-escalation trial of ivuxolimab. Adults with locally advanced or metastatic melanoma, renal cell, hepatocellular, or head and neck squamous cell carcinoma were enrolled in the trial. Before TCR sequencing, CD4+ T cells and CD8+ T cells were sorted from peripheral blood as separate populations.

The sample was CD4+ or CD8+ T cells sorted from blood, taken in a trial of the OX40 agonist ivuxolimab. The sequence joins TRBV4-2 to TRBJ2-2; TRBD1 aligns with 9 central bases. The sequence was obtained from an adult with an advanced solid tumor such as melanoma, head and neck, liver or kidney cancer. Here is the DNA: TGTGCCAGCAGCCAAGCGACAGGGGGAGGCGGGGAGCTGTTTTTT. Its protein is CASSQATGGGGELFF.